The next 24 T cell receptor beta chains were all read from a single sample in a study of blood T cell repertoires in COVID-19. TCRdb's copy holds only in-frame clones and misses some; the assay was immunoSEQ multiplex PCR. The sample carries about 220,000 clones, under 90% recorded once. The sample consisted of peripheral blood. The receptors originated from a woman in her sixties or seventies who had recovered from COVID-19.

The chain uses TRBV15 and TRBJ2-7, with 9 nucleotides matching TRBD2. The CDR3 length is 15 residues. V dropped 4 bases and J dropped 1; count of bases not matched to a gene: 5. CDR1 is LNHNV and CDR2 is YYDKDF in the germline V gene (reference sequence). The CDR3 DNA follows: TGTGCCACCAGCAAACCAACTAGCGGGTCCTACGAGCAGTACTTC. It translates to CATSKPTSGSYEQYF.

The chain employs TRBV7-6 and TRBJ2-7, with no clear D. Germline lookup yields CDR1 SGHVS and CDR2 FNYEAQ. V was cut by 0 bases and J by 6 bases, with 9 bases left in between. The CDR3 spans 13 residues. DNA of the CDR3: TGTGCCAGCAGCTTAGCTACTATGGGCGAGCAGTACTTC. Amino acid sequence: CASSLATMGEQYF.

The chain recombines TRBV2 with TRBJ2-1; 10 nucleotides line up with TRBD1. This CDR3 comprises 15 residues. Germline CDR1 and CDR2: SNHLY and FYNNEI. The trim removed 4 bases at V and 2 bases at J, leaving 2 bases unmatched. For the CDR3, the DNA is TGTGCCAGCAGTGCCGACAGGGGGCCCTACAATGAGCAGTTCTTC. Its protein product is CASSADRGPYNEQFF.

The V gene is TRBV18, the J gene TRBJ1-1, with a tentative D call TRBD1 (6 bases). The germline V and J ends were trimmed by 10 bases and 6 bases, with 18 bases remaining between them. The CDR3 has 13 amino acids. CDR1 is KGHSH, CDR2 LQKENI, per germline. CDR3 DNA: TGTGCCACTCAGAACAGGGAAGAGGCTGAAGCTTTCTTT. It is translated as CATQNREEAEAFF.

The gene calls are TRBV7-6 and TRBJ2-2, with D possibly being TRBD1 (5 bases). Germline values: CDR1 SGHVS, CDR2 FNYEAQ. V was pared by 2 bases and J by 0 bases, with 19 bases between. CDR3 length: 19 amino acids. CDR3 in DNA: TGTGCCAGCAGCTTAACTCTGAAAAAAGGCAGGGCGAACACCGGGGAGCTGTTTTTT. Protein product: CASSLTLKKGRANTGELFF.

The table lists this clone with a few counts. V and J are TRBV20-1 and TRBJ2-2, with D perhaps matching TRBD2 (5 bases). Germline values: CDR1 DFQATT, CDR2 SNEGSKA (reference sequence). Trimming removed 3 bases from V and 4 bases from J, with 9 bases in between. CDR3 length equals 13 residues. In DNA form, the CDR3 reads TGCAGTGCTAGTTCGGGGTTCACCGGGGAGCTGTTTTTT. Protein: CSASSGFTGELFF.

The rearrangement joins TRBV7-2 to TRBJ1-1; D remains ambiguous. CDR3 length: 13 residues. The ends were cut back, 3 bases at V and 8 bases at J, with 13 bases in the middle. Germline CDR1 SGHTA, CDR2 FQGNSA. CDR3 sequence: CASSLSPYVEAFF. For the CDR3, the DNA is TGTGCCAGCAGCTTGTCCCCGTATGTCGAAGCTTTCTTT. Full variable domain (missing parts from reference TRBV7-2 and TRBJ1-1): GAGVSQSPSNKVTEKGKDVELRCDPISGHTALYWYRQSLGQGLEFLIYFQGNSAPDKSGLPSDRFSAERTGGSVSTLTIQRTQQEDSAVYLCASSLSPYVEAFFGQGTRLTVV.

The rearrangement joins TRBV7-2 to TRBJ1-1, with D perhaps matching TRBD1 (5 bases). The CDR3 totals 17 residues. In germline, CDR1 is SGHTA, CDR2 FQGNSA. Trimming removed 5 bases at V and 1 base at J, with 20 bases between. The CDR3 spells CASSPGARQRGNTEAFF. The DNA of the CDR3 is TGTGCCAGCAGCCCTGGGGCCCGCCAGCGGGGGAACACTGAAGCTTTCTTT.

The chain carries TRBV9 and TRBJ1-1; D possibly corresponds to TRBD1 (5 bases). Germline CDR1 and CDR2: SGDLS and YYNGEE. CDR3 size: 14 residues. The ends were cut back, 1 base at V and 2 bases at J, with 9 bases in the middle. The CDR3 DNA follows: TGTGCCAGCAGCGTATCAGGGATTAACACTGAAGCTTTCTTT. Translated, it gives CASSVSGINTEAFF.

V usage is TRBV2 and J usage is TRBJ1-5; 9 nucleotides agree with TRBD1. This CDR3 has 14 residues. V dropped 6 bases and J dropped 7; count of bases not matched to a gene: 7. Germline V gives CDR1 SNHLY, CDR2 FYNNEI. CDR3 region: CASSLQGAEQPQHF. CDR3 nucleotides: TGTGCCAGCAGCCTACAGGGGGCCGAGCAGCCCCAGCATTTT.

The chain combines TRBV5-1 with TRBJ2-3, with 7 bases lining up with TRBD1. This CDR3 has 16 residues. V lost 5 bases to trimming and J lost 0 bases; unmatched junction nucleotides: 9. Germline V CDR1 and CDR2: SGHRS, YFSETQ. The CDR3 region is CASRHDRAGSTDTQYF. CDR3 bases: TGCGCCAGCAGGCATGACAGGGCCGGGAGCACAGATACGCAGTATTTT.

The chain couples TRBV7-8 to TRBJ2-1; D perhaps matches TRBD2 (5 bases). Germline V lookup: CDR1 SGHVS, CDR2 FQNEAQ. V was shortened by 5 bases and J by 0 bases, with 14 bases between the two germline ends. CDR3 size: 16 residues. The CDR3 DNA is TGTGCCAGCAGCCACCCCCCGGGGAGCTCCTACAATGAGCAGTTCTTC. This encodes CASSHPPGSSYNEQFF.

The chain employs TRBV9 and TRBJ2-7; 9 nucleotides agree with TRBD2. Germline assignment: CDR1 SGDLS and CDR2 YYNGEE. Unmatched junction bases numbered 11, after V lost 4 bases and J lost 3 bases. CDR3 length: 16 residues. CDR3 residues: CASSLRGSGGYYEQYF. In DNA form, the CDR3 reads TGTGCCAGCAGCCTTCGTGGTAGCGGGGGATACTACGAGCAGTACTTC.

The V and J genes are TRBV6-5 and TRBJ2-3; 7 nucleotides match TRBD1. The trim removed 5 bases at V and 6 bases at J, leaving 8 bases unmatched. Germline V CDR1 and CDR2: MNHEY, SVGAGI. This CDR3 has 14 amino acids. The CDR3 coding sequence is TGTGCCAGCAGTCCGGGACAGAATGAGGATACGCAGTATTTT. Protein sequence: CASSPGQNEDTQYF.

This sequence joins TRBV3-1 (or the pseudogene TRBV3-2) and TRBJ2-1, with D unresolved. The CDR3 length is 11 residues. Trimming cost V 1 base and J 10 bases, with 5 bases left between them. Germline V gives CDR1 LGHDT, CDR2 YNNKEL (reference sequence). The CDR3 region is CASSQGAEQFF. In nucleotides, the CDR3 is TGTGCCAGCAGCCAAGGGGCGGAGCAGTTCTTC.

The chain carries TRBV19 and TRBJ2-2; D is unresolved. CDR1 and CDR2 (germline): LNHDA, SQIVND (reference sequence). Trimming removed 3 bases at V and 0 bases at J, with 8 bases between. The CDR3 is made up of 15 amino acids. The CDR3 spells CASSIHRTNTGELFF. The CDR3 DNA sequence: TGTGCCAGTAGTATTCACAGAACGAACACCGGGGAGCTGTTTTTT.

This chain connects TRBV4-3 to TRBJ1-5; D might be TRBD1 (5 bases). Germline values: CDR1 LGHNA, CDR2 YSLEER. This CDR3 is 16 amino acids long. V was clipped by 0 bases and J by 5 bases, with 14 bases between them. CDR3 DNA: TGCGCCAGCAGCCAAGATCCGCGGGGGAGGGATCAGCCCCAGCATTTT. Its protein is CASSQDPRGRDQPQHF.

The CDR3, as DNA: TGTGCCAGCAACAGCGGGGGGTTGAGCGAGACCCAGTACTTC. It codes for CASNSGGLSETQYF. The chain has TRBV7-2 and TRBJ2-5; TRBD2 matches 9 bases. The V gene's germline CDR1 is SGHTA and CDR2 FQGNSA. The CDR3 runs to 14 residues. Trimming took 7 bases from V and 5 from J; bases not matched to a gene: 8.

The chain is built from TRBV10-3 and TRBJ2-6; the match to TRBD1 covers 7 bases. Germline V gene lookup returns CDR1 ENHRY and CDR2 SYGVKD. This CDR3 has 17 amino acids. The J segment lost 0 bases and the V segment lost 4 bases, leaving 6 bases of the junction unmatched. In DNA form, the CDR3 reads TGTGCCATCAGTGCCGGGACAGCCTACTCTGGGGCCAACGTCCTGACTTTC. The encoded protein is CAISAGTAYSGANVLTF.

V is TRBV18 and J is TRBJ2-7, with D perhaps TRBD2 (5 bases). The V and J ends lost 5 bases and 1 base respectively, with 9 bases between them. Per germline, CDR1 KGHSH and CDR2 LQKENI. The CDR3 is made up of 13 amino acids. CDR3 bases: TGTGCCAGCTCATTAGGACTGTCCTACGAGCAGTACTTC. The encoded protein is CASSLGLSYEQYF.

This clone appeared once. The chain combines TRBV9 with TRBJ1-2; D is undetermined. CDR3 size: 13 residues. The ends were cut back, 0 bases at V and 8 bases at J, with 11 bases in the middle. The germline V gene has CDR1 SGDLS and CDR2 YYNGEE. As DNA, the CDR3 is TGTGCCAGCAGCGTAGGGTCGGCCGGGGGCTACACCTTC. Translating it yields CASSVGSAGGYTF.

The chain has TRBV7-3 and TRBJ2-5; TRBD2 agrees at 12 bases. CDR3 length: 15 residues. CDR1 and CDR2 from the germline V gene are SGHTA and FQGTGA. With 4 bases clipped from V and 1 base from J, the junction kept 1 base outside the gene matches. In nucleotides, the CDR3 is TGTGCCAGCAGCTCTAGCGGGGGGGCCCAAGAGACCCAGTACTTC. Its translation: CASSSSGGAQETQYF.

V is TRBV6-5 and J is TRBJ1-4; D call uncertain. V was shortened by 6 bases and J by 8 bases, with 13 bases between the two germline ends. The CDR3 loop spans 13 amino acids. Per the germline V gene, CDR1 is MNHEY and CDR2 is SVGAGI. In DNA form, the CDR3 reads TGTGCCAGCAGCCCACTCGAACGGGAAAAACTGTTTTTT. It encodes CASSPLEREKLFF.

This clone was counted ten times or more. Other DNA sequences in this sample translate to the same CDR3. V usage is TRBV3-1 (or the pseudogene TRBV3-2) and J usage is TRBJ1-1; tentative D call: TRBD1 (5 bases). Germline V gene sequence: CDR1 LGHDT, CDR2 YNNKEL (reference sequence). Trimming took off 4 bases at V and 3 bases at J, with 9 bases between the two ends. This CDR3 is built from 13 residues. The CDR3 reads CASSLTGDTEAFF. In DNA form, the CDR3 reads TGTGCCAGCAGCCTTACAGGTGACACTGAAGCTTTCTTT.